The present T cell receptor (beta chain) was sequenced within a study of blood T cell repertoires in COVID-19. The protocol was immunoSEQ multiplex PCR, while the TCRdb copy is restricted to in-frame clones and leaves out a portion. Found here are roughly 200,000 clones, about 86% of them singletons; the top ten hold 4% to 5.5%. V was trimmed by 3 bases and J by 7 bases, leaving 8 bases between them. This CDR3 has 13 amino acids. Germline CDR1 and CDR2: SGHRS and YFSETQ. Source material: peripheral blood. This sequence joins TRBV5-1 and TRBJ1-6, with D maybe TRBD1 (6 bases). The clonotype originates from a man between 45 and 60 years old with active or convalescent COVID-19. The CDR3 here is CASSWDNNSPLHF. The CDR3 DNA follows: TGCGCCAGCAGCTGGGACAACAATTCACCCCTCCACTTT.